The T cell receptor (beta chain) under discussion was sequenced for a study of shared clonotypes between healthy human individuals (dated by TCRdb to the early 2020s). Context from the whole study: A few men and a couple of women, aged 18 to 49 years, made up the cohort. For each donor, CD4 naive and CD4 memory were each given three plates, CD8 naive was given two plates, and CD8 memory was given one plate. Blood TCR repertoires of four to six healthy adults were deeply sequenced to estimate repertoire size and the extent of clonotype sharing between individuals. To increase sequencing depth and limit assay-specific biases, TCR repertoire library preparation and sequencing were carried out by different laboratories using diverse techniques. Leukapheresis yielded between about 0.8 and 9.5 billion PBMCs per donor. Overall study results and their limits: Estimated clonotype richness was generally larger for naive than for memory subsets. Compared with non-shared clonotypes, the clonotypes found in all four sorted-subset donors had higher generation probabilities. Because the study included only a small number of donors, the genetic and exposure-history diversity represented was limited. Sampling was limited to blood, and TCR repertoires in tissue likely differ from TCR repertoires in blood. Incomplete sequencing was indicated by rarefaction of sorted-subset datasets, despite the large sequencing depth. When a handful of donors were compared, the shared fraction of clonotypes was roughly 5% for naive CD4, 3% to 4% for naive CD8, 2.3% for memory CD4, and less than 0.5% for memory CD8. Pairwise subsampling led to the expectation that sequencing depth would affect the degree of clonotype sharing among donors.

CD8 naive samples were CD45RO-negative cells positively selected for CCR7, giving a CD45RA+CCR7+ population that excluded TemRA cells. The donors were healthy, HIV-negative adults who had no recently reported acute infections or vaccinations. All donors were Caucasian adults living in Nashville, Tennessee, USA. Blood was obtained by leukapheresis, after which PBMCs were separated by Ficoll-Histopaque density gradient centrifugation and cryopreserved in liquid nitrogen vapor phase. Purity and quantity of every magnetically sorted T cell population were checked by analytical flow cytometry. Genomic DNA was isolated from each sorted fraction and quantified by UV absorbance on a Nanodrop 2000c. In the case of this clone: The antigen this receptor binds is unknown. Base qualities are not recorded, but no much larger clone differs from it by a single base. Other DNA sequences in this sample translate to the same CDR3.

CDR1 and CDR2 are drawn from the germline V gene: SGDLS, YYNGEE. The CDR3 holds 14 amino acids from the cysteine to the phenylalanine. Only CDR3 DNA is held: 42 bases, read in frame from base 1. The germline V end is reduced by 3 bases and the J end by 3 bases; junction bases left unmatched: 1. Using the deep immunoSEQ assay, multiplex PCR amplified TCR CDR3 regions from genomic DNA. Extracted genomic DNA from each cell subset was spread evenly across all wells of several immunoSEQ 96-well plates, with each plate serving as a replicate. Each replicate PCR for sorted subsets received approximately 200 ng genomic DNA, equal to roughly 30,000 T cell genomes. The purified libraries were quantified using a Qubit 3.0 fluorometer, sized with a Bioanalyzer 2100, and then quantified again using the KAPA Library Quantification kit. Each immunoSEQ 96-well plate was sequenced on its own single-read 150-cycle Illumina NextSeq 550 flow cell. The original pipeline was this. The immunoSEQ output contained only junctional sequences without quality scores, so filtering could not match that applied to full-length reads. To assign V/J genes and CDR3, sequences were annotated against IMGT germline references using PyIR, a Python wrapper for IgBLAST v1.9. Reads with weak V/J assignments (E-value above 1e-6), missing CDR3, stop codons, out-of-frame junctions, or ambiguous translated residues were removed. V3J clonotypes were defined by identical inferred V gene, J gene, and CDR3 amino acid sequence. Percentage overlap between repertoires was computed as shared unique clonotypes divided by the size of the smaller repertoire. Three approaches were used to assess repertoire richness: RTK rarefaction, the Chao1 estimator, and Recon v2.1 estimates of unobserved clonotypes. OLGA was used to compute generation probabilities for all TCRbeta clonotypes that the gDNA method yielded from a handful of donors. The clones in this table, taken by TCRdb from immuneACCESS, are in-frame only. Not every clone is retained; where verified, under half of the shortfall comes from an unresolved V gene, and the cause of the rest is unknown. Clonal size and the V and J genes are those of that table, whereas D and trimming came from the DNA. The sample table shows 1.5 million to 2.5 million clones, and over 85% are seen once. The top ten constitute 1% to 1.5% of the sample.

The source is a man in his late teens or twenties in good health. The V gene is TRBV9 and the J gene is TRBJ1-4; 8 bases in the junction line up with TRBD1. Sequencing was performed on naive CD8+ T cells sorted from blood. What the cell subset or site label conveys for this sample: CD45RA+CCR7+. The DNA reads as follows: TGTGCCAGCAGCGGACAGGGGTCTAATGAAAAACTGTTTTTT. Translated, this is CASSGQGSNEKLFF.